These 30 T cell receptor beta chains were all obtained from the same sample, sequenced in a study of cytomegalovirus exposure and HLA in healthy donors. Here immunoSEQ multiplex PCR was the method, and the copy in TCRdb shows in-frame clones only, minus some. The sample holds 65,000 to 95,000 clones; roughly 93% are singletons and the top ten take about 3.9%. The sequenced sample was PBMCs. The receptors were sampled from a woman aged 25 to 39 in good health and CMV-seronegative.

J is TRBJ2-1 and V is TRBV7-6, with D perhaps matching TRBD2 (6 bases). This CDR3 is built from 19 residues. Germline V gene data show CDR1 as SGHVS and CDR2 as FNYEAQ. V lost 2 bases, J lost 4 bases, and 24 bases lay in between. CDR3 sequence reads: CASSLRLLGGGIGYNEQFF. The CDR3 coding sequence is TGTGCCAGCAGCTTACGACTTCTCGGAGGCGGGATCGGGTACAATGAGCAGTTCTTC.

V and J are TRBV5-1 and TRBJ1-1; D is undetermined. This CDR3 comprises 15 residues. The V end was cut by 3 bases, the J end by 1 base, with 13 bases between. Germline lookup yields CDR1 SGHRS and CDR2 YFSETQ. CDR3 bases: TGCGCCAGCAGCTCTCAACAGTTGGCGAACACTGAAGCTTTCTTT. The encoded protein is CASSSQQLANTEAFF.

V and J are TRBV30 and TRBJ2-7; no reliable D call. The CDR3 runs to 11 residues. Germline V gives CDR1 GTSNPN, CDR2 SVGIG (reference sequence). V shed 8 bases and J shed 4 bases, with 12 bases lying between them. As DNA, the CDR3 is TGTGCCCCCCCCCTTTTGTACGAGCAGTACTTC. As protein: CAPPLLYEQYF.

The V and J genes are TRBV30 and TRBJ2-2, with D possibly matching TRBD1 (5 bases). There are 15 residues in the CDR3. The germline V gene encodes CDR1 GTSNPN and CDR2 SVGIG (reference sequence). V lost 7 bases, J lost 6 bases, and 21 bases lay in between. This CDR3 reads CASSLAGLRAGELFF. CDR3 in DNA: TGTGCCTCGTCTCTGGCAGGGCTAAGGGCCGGGGAGCTGTTTTTT.

The rearrangement links TRBV10-2 to TRBJ2-7; no definite D call. The CDR3 consists of 13 residues. V was cut by 2 bases and J by 3 bases, with 8 bases left in between. The germline CDR1 and CDR2 sequences are WSHSY and SAAADI. For the CDR3, the DNA is TGCGCCAGCAGTGAGGCCATAGACTACGAGCAGTACTTC. It yields the protein CASSEAIDYEQYF.

J is TRBJ2-7 and V is TRBV5-8, with D possibly TRBD1 on 6 matching bases. The CDR3 loop spans 15 amino acids. The V and J ends lost 2 bases and 3 bases respectively, with 15 bases between them. Germline V CDR1 and CDR2: SGHTS, YDEGEE. The CDR3 spells CASSFGDIGGYEQYF. DNA for the CDR3: TGTGCCAGCAGCTTTGGGGACATAGGGGGCTACGAGCAGTACTTC.

The chain combines TRBV6-5 with TRBJ2-7, with a tentative D call TRBD2 (6 bases). Trimming removed 6 bases from V and 5 bases from J, with 14 bases in between. Germline V gives CDR1 MNHEY, CDR2 SVGAGI. This CDR3 is 13 amino acids long. The chain's CDR3 is CASRKLALDEQYF. CDR3 DNA: TGTGCCAGCAGAAAACTAGCTTTAGACGAGCAGTACTTC.

This clone has a single count. This chain uses TRBV9 with TRBJ1-3; 7 bases match TRBD1. Germline V gene sequence: CDR1 SGDLS, CDR2 YYNGEE. V gave up 2 bases and J gave up 0 bases; unmatched junction bases: 8. This CDR3 region has 17 residues. CDR3 DNA sequence: TGTGCCAGCAGCGTGTCGACAGGGATGTTCTCTGGAAACACCATATATTTT. It encodes CASSVSTGMFSGNTIYF.

In the case of this clone: It is unclear where the CDR3 begins or ends on the DNA, so no DNA is shown, and the CDR3 is as TCRdb lists it. The chain has TRBV29-1 and TRBJ2-1; TRBD2 was called by the table and not checked on the DNA. The CDR3 is 13 residues long, ends included. Germline V CDR1 and CDR2: SQVTM, ANQGSEA. The CDR3 spells CSVAQGTSGEKFF.

This chain uses TRBV28 with TRBJ1-6; 8 bases align to TRBD1. CDR1 and CDR2 (germline): MDHEN, SYDVKM. V lost 3 bases and J lost 6; bases outside the gene matches: 4. CDR3 size: 15 residues. CDR3 sequence reads: CASSFNRGANSPLHF. The CDR3, as DNA: TGTGCCAGCAGTTTTAACAGGGGGGCTAATTCACCCCTCCACTTT.

V usage is TRBV30 and J usage is TRBJ2-2; D remains unclear. Trimming took off 3 bases at V and 4 bases at J, with 3 bases between the two ends. The CDR3 runs 11 residues. The V gene's germline CDR1 is GTSNPN and CDR2 SVGIG (reference sequence). The CDR3 bases are TGTGCCTGGAGCCGCACCGGGGAGCTGTTTTTT. It translates to CAWSRTGELFF. The variable domain in full, with the rest retrieved from reference TRBV30 and TRBJ2-2, is SQTIHQWPATLVQPVGSPLSLECTVEGTSNPNLYWYRQAAGRGLQLLFYSVGIGQISSEVPQNLSASRPQDRQFILSSKKLLLSDSGFYLCAWSRTGELFFGEGSRLTVL.

The chain links TRBV12-5 to TRBJ1-6; 9 bases are shared with TRBD1. CDR1 and CDR2 (germline): LGHNT, FRNRAP. This CDR3 has 21 residues. Losses at the gene ends were 4 bases for V and 12 bases for J; bases not matched to a gene: 28. DNA for the CDR3: TGTGCTAGTGGTTGCCCCCCCGAGAGGGACAGGGTCGGATCGGGGAGGGAACCCCTCCACTTT. Protein sequence: CASGCPPERDRVGSGREPLHF.

The chain joins TRBV15 to TRBJ2-7, with no clear D. The CDR3 has 14 amino acids. V lost 1 base, J lost 5 bases, and 12 bases lay in between. Germline V CDR1 and CDR2: LNHNV, YYDKDF (reference sequence). CDR3 protein: CATSRAGGRDEQYF. CDR3 coding DNA: TGTGCCACCAGCAGAGCAGGTGGGCGTGACGAGCAGTACTTC. Looking up the rest from reference TRBV15 and TRBJ2-7 gives the full variable domain: DAMVIQNPRYQVTQFGKPVTLSCSQTLNHNVMYWYQQKSSQAPKLLFHYYDKDFNNEADTPDNFQSRRPNTSFCFLDIRSPGLGDTAMYLCATSRAGGRDEQYFGPGTRLTVT.

V gene TRBV18 combines with J gene TRBJ1-1, with TRBD1 matching 8 bases. The CDR3 totals 15 residues. Looked up from germline, CDR1 is KGHSH and CDR2 is LQKENI. The J segment lost 7 bases and the V segment lost 3 bases, leaving 10 bases of the junction unmatched. This CDR3 reads CASSPPEDREFEAFF. The CDR3 DNA sequence: TGTGCCAGCTCACCCCCTGAGGACAGGGAATTTGAAGCTTTCTTT.

V usage is TRBV7-3 and J usage is TRBJ2-1; no reliable D call. Trimming pared 8 bases from V and 0 bases from J, leaving 14 bases between. The germline gives CDR1 SGHTA, CDR2 FQGTGA. The CDR3 runs to 15 residues. The CDR3 nucleotides are TGTGCCAGCTCTGGCGGCTGGAGCTCCTACAATGAGCAGTTCTTC. Translation gives CASSGGWSSYNEQFF.

The V call is TRBV7-9, the J call TRBJ2-3, with D perhaps matching TRBD2 (6 bases). Germline CDR1 is SEHNR and CDR2 is FQNEAQ (reference sequence). With 6 bases removed from V and 5 bases from J, the gap between germline ends came to 18 bases. This CDR3 is 15 amino acids long. The CDR3 region has the DNA TGTGCCAGCAGATCAAGCGGGCTAGCTGTAGATACGCAGTATTTT. Translating it yields CASRSSGLAVDTQYF.

J is TRBJ1-5 and V is TRBV6-5, with D unclear. The CDR3 totals 13 residues. In germline, CDR1 is MNHEY, CDR2 SVGAGI. V lost 0 bases and J 7 bases, leaving 7 bases between the germline ends. This CDR3 reads CASSYSPGQPQHF. The DNA for the CDR3 is TGTGCCAGCAGTTACTCGCCGGGACAGCCCCAGCATTTT.

The V and J genes are TRBV28 and TRBJ1-5; TRBD1 matches 8 bases. The germline V gene has CDR1 MDHEN and CDR2 SYDVKM. The CDR3 length is 17 residues. The J segment lost 4 bases and the V segment lost 4 bases, leaving 12 bases of the junction unmatched. The CDR3 DNA reads as TGTGCCAGCAGTTCCCCCTCCCAGGGGGCGGCGAATCAGCCCCAGCATTTT. Translating gives CASSSPSQGAANQPQHF.

This chain links TRBV7-2 with TRBJ1-1, with D tentatively TRBD1 (6 bases). Trimming pared 7 bases from V and 6 bases from J, leaving 18 bases between. The CDR3 sequence is 14 residues long. Germline CDR1 SGHTA, CDR2 FQGNSA. CDR3 DNA sequence: TGTGCCAGCACCCTCGACGGGGGGCACTCTGAAGCTTTCTTT. Its translation is CASTLDGGHSEAFF.

The rearrangement joins TRBV18 to TRBJ1-1, with TRBD1 identical over 9 bases. The CDR3 is 17 residues long. V shed 3 bases, J shed 0 bases, and the junction held 8 bases outside the gene matches. Germline CDR1 reads KGHSH; CDR2 reads LQKENI. CDR3 protein: CASSPDRGGPMNTEAFF. Here the CDR3 DNA reads TGTGCCAGCTCACCGGACAGGGGAGGCCCCATGAACACTGAAGCTTTCTTT.

The gene calls are TRBV11-2 and TRBJ2-7; TRBD2 matches 8 bases. Germline V gene sequence: CDR1 SGHAT, CDR2 FQNNGV. CDR3 length: 15 amino acids. V trimming: 5 bases; J trimming: 0 bases; junction bases outside the gene matches: 6. The CDR3 sequence is CASSQLAGVSYEQYF. DNA of the CDR3: TGTGCCAGCAGCCAGCTAGCGGGCGTCTCCTACGAGCAGTACTTC.

The chain couples TRBV7-8 to TRBJ1-4; 9 nucleotides match TRBD1. CDR3 size: 16 residues. Germline-derived CDR1 and CDR2 are SGHVS and FQNEAQ. Unmatched junction bases numbered 1, after V lost 1 base and J lost 1 base. The CDR3 protein is CASSLGDRVTNEKLFF. In DNA, the CDR3 is TGTGCCAGCAGCTTAGGGGACAGGGTAACTAATGAAAAACTGTTTTTT. The full variable domain, with the rest looked up from reference TRBV7-8 and TRBJ1-4, is GAGVSQSPRYKVAKRGQDVALRCDPISGHVSLFWYQQALGQGPEFLTYFQNEAQLDKSGLPSDRFFAERPEGSVSTLKIQRTQQEDSAVYLCASSLGDRVTNEKLFFGSGTQLSVL.

V is TRBV5-4 and J is TRBJ2-5, with unresolved D. The V gene lost 2 bases and the J gene lost 5 bases, with 7 bases spanning the gap. The CDR3 loop spans 12 amino acids. The V gene's germline CDR1 is SGHNT and CDR2 YYREEE (reference sequence). CDR3 nucleotides: TGTGCCAGCAGCTTCCCCCGGGAGACCCAGTACTTC. Protein: CASSFPRETQYF. Combining the CDR3 with reference TRBV5-4 and TRBJ2-5 gives the whole variable domain ETGVTQSPTHLIKTRGQQVTLRCSSQSGHNTVSWYQQALGQGPQFIFQYYREEENGRGNFPPRFSGLQFPNYSSELNVNALELDDSALYLCASSFPRETQYFGPGTRLLVL.

This chain uses TRBV5-1 with TRBJ2-1, with TRBD1 as a possible D gene (6 bases). Germline lookup yields CDR1 SGHRS and CDR2 YFSETQ. V lost 2 bases and J 7 bases, leaving 16 bases between the germline ends. The CDR3 consists of 15 residues. The DNA for the CDR3 is TGCGCCAGCAGCTTAGGACAGACTTTCGATAATGAGCAGTTCTTC. Its translation: CASSLGQTFDNEQFF.

This chain joins TRBV5-4 and TRBJ1-1, with D maybe TRBD1 (5 bases). Trimming removed 4 bases from V and 2 bases from J, with 18 bases in between. CDR1 is SGHNT, CDR2 YYREEE, per germline (reference sequence). CDR3 length equals 16 residues. The CDR3 here is CASSPASTAPNTEAFF. The CDR3 coding sequence is TGTGCCAGCAGCCCTGCTTCGACAGCCCCTAACACTGAAGCTTTCTTT.

The rearrangement links TRBV6-1 to TRBJ2-6; 7 bases are a match to TRBD1. J was trimmed by 4 bases and V by 4 bases; bases with no gene match: 1. Germline V gene lookup returns CDR1 MNHNS and CDR2 SASEGT. The CDR3 is made up of 14 amino acids. CDR3 in amino acids: CASSGGQGANVLTF. The CDR3 nucleotides are TGTGCCAGCAGTGGGGGACAGGGGGCCAACGTCCTGACTTTC.

The chain employs TRBV6-6 and TRBJ2-4, with D possibly matching TRBD2 (6 bases). The CDR3 has 14 amino acids. Trimming stripped 5 bases from V and 3 bases from J, with 11 bases between. Germline CDR1 reads MNHNY; CDR2 reads SVGAGI (reference sequence). In DNA form, the CDR3 reads TGTGCCAGCAGTGTTGCGGGGAACAAAAACATTCAGTACTTC. It is translated as CASSVAGNKNIQYF.

The V gene is TRBV28, the J gene TRBJ1-2, with a tentative D call TRBD1 (5 bases). The CDR3 sequence is 14 residues long. Germline loops: CDR1 MDHEN, CDR2 SYDVKM. The V and J ends lost 5 bases and 8 bases respectively, with 18 bases between them. Here the CDR3 reads CASSPRRGFWGYTF. As DNA, the CDR3 is TGTGCCAGCAGTCCCCGTCGGGGGTTTTGGGGCTACACCTTC.

The genes are TRBV15 and TRBJ2-3, with no clear D. In germline, CDR1 is LNHNV, CDR2 YYDKDF (reference sequence). The V end was cut by 0 bases, the J end by 0 bases, with 16 bases between. CDR3 length equals 18 residues. The CDR3 bases are TGTGCCACCAGCAGAGAGAGAGGCAACGTCCCTAGCACAGATACGCAGTATTTT. Its translation is CATSRERGNVPSTDTQYF.

The chain uses TRBV7-6 and TRBJ2-7, with a weak D call TRBD1 (6 bases). The CDR3 extends over 16 amino acids. CDR1 is SGHVS, CDR2 FNYEAQ, per germline. Trimming left V 5 bases short and J 1 base short, with 18 bases between. The CDR3 coding sequence is TGTGCCAGCAGCCCCCTAACAGGGATAGATTCCTACGAGCAGTACTTC. It yields the protein CASSPLTGIDSYEQYF.